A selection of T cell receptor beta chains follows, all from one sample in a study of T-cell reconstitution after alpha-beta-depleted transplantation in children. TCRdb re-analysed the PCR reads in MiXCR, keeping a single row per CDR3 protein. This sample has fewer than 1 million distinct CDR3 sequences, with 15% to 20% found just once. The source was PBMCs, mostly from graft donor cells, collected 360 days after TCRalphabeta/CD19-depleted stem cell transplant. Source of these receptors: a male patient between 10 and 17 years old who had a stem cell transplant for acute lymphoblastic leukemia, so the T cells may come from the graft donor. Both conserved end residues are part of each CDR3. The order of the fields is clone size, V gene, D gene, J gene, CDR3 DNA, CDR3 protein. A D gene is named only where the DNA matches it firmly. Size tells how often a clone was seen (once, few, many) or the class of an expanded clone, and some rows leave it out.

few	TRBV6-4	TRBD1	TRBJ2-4	TGTGCCAGCAGTGAAACAGGGGGCGCGTCCAAAAACATTCAGTACTTC	CASSETGGASKNIQYF
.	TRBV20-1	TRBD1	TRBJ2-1	TGCAGTGCACTAGACAGGGGGCTAGGGTACAATGAGCAGTTCTTC	CSALDRGLGYNEQFF
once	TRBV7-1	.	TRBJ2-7	TGTGCCAGCAGCTCCGGGCTACCCTGCGAGCAGTACTTC	CASSSGLPCEQYF
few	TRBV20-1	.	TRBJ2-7	TGCAGTGCTACGCGGGACAGACCCTACGAGCAGTACTTC	CSATRDRPYEQYF
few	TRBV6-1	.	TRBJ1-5	TGTGCCAGCAGTGCAAACAACTTAGGACGGAATAGCAATCAGCCCCAGCATTTT	CASSANNLGRNSNQPQHF
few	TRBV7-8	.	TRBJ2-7	TGTGCCAGCAGCTTAGTGGGCTCTGCCTACGAGCAGTACTTC	CASSLVGSAYEQYF
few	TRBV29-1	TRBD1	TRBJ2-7	TGCAGCGTTGAAGTCTGGGACAGCCGCTCCTACGAGCAGTACTTC	CSVEVWDSRSYEQYF
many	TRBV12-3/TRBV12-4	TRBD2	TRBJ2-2	TGTGCCAGCAGTCTTCCGGGACTAGCGGGAAACACCGGGGAGCTGTTTTTT	CASSLPGLAGNTGELFF
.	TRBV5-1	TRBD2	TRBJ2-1	TGCGCCAGCAGCACCCCAGCTAGCGGGAAAGGCTTCAATGAGCAGTTCTTC	CASSTPASGKGFNEQFF
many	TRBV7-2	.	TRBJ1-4	TGTGCCAGCAGCCAGCAACAGGGAGCAACTAATGAAAAACTGTTTTTT	CASSQQQGATNEKLFF
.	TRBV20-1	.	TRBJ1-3	TGCAGTGCTAGAGGTCGGTCTAGGGGAAACACCATATATTTT	CSARGRSRGNTIYF
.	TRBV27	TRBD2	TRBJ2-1	TGTGCCAGCACGGGACTAGCGGCCTACAATGAGCAGTTCTTC	CASTGLAAYNEQFF
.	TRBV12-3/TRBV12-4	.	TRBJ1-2	TGTGCCAGCAGGGACAGTGGGGGGGCGGATGGCTACACCTTC	CASRDSGGADGYTF
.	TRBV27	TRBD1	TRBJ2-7	TGTGCCAGCAGTTTCATAGGACAGGTTAGCTCCTACGAGCAGTACTTC	CASSFIGQVSSYEQYF
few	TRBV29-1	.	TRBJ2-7	TGCAGCGTTGAGGGGTCTTCAGGGATCTACGAGCAGTACTTC	CSVEGSSGIYEQYF
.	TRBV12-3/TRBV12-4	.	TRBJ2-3	TGTGCCAGCCTACGCCTACTAGGTTTAAGTTCAGATACGCAGTATTTT	CASLRLLGLSSDTQYF
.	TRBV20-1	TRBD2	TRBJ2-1	TGCAGTGCAAACGGACTAGCGGGCCAAGAGCAGTTCTTC	CSANGLAGQEQFF
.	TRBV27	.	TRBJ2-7	TGTGCCAGCGGACACCCGGTTTACGAGCAGTACTTC	CASGHPVYEQYF
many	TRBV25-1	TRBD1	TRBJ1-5	TGTGCCAGCAGTGAGGGACAGCTGGATCAGCCCCAGCATTTT	CASSEGQLDQPQHF
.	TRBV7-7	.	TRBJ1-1	TGTGCCAGCAGCTTAATTTTAGGTGGCGCGAACACTGAAGCTTTCTTT	CASSLILGGANTEAFF
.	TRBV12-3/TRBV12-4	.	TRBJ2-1	TGTGCCAGCAGTCCCAGGTATGAGCAGTTCTTC	CASSPRYEQFF
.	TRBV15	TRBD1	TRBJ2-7	TGTGCCACCAGCGCCCGGGACAGGGGAATTGGGGAGCAGTACTTC	CATSARDRGIGEQYF
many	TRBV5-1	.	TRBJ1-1	TGCGCCAGCAGCCCTATGCCGACCCGGGTCACTGAAGCTTTCTTT	CASSPMPTRVTEAFF
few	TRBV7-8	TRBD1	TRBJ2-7	TGTGCCAGCAGCTACCCCGGGACAGGGGTCACCTACGAGCAGTACTTC	CASSYPGTGVTYEQYF
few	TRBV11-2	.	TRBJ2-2	TGTGCCAGCAGCTTAATCCCGGGACGCGCGAAGAACACCGGGGAGCTGTTTTTT	CASSLIPGRAKNTGELFF
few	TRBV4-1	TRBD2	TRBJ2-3	TGCGCCAGCAGCCAAGATGTGCTTAGCGGGAGTGGCACAGATACGCAGTATTTT	CASSQDVLSGSGTDTQYF
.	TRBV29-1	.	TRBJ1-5	TGCAGCGTTCTCACAGCTCACAATCAGCCCCAGCATTTT	CSVLTAHNQPQHF
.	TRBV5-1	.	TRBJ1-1	TGCGCCAGCAGAAAGGGCTCACTTGAAGCTTTCTTT	CASRKGSLEAFF
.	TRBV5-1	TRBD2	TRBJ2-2	TGCGCCAGCAGCTACCAAGTAGCGGGTCAGAACACCGGGGAGCTGTTTTTT	CASSYQVAGQNTGELFF
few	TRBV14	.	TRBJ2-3	TGTGCCAGCAGCCACCCTGGTACCCTAGATACGCAGTATTTT	CASSHPGTLDTQYF
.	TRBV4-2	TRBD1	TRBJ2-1	TGTGCCAGCAGCCAACCTCTGCGGGGCAGGGGGCTTGGTGAGCAGTTCTTC	CASSQPLRGRGLGEQFF
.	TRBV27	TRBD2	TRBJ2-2	TGTGCCAGCAGTTTATCTAGCGGGGTGTTGTTTTTT	CASSLSSGVLFF
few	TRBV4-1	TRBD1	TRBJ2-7	TGCGCCAGCAGCCAAGATACAGGGGCGACCTACGAGCAGTACTTC	CASSQDTGATYEQYF
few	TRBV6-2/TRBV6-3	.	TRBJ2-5	TGTGCCAGCCTAGAGGTCGAGACCCAGTACTTC	CASLEVETQYF
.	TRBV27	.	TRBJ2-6	TGTGCCAGCAGACAAAGACATTCCAACGTCCTGACTTTC	CASRQRHSNVLTF
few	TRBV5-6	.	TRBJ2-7	TGTGCCAGCAGCTTGTCCAGCTTCTACGAGCAGTACTTC	CASSLSSFYEQYF
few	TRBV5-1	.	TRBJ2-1	TGCGCCAGCAGCTTCGGGACGACATTATATGAGCAGTTCTTC	CASSFGTTLYEQFF
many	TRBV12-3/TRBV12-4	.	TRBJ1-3	TGTGCCAGCAGTGGGTTCATCTCTGGAAACACCATATATTTT	CASSGFISGNTIYF
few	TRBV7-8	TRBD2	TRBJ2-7	TGTGCCAGCAGCTACCGACTCGGGACTAGCGGGAGGGAGGCCCACGAGCAGTACTTC	CASSYRLGTSGREAHEQYF
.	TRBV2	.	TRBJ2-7	TGTGCCAGCGGTCCACTAGCAACGTTCGGGGAGCAGTACTTC	CASGPLATFGEQYF
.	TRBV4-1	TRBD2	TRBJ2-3	TGCGCCAGCAGCCACCCACCGGGACTAGCGGGAGGGCCGAGGTCTACGCAGTATTTT	CASSHPPGLAGGPRSTQYF
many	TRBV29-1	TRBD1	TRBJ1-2	TGCAGCGTTGACAGGGGGCATGGCTACACCTTC	CSVDRGHGYTF
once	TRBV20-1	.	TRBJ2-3	TGCAGTGCTAAAAGCCGGCGGGATAACACAGATACGCAGTATTTT	CSAKSRRDNTDTQYF
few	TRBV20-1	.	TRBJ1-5	TGCAGTGCTAGAGATCTAGGGTTGGGATATCAGCCCCAGCATTTT	CSARDLGLGYQPQHF
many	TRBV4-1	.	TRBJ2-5	TGCGCCAGCAGCCGCGGACCCGGGAATAAGTACTTC	CASSRGPGNKYF
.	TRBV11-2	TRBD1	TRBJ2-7	TGTGCCAGCAGCCGACAGGGACCAACCTACGAGCAGTACTTC	CASSRQGPTYEQYF
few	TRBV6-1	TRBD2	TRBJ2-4	TGTGCCAGCAGTACCCCAACGCGGGAGGGGCACATTCAGTACTTC	CASSTPTREGHIQYF